The present entry profiles one T cell receptor beta chain with its context. This specimen comes from a study of blood T cell repertoires in COVID-19. In the study overall: Samples came from the United States, Italy and Spain, spanning acute and convalescent COVID-19. Nucleic acid was either cDNA or gDNA, and it came from T cells, B-cell-depleted T cells, or PBMCs.

The authors' processing: Amplification from reference gene primers served as the basis for estimated nucleated cell counts. TCRdb's table, derived via immunoSEQ multiplex PCR, lists solely in-frame clones and lacks some. V, J and clone size are those of that table, while D and trimming were read from the DNA. The table has approximately 100,000 clones, about 82% seen once. The CDR3 has 12 residues. The germline V gene has CDR1 SEHNR and CDR2 FQNEAQ (reference sequence). V was shortened by 4 bases and J by 5 bases, with 6 bases between the two germline ends. This clonotype was obtained from a human donor in a cohort sampled during active COVID-19. The gene calls are TRBV7-9 and TRBJ2-1; D not certain. The sample comprised peripheral blood. CDR3 coding DNA: TGTGCCAGCAGCTCTTTAGACAATGAGCAGTTCTTC. It specifies CASSSLDNEQFF.